Below, 17 T cell receptor beta chains from the same sample are listed, as sequenced in a study of neurological immune-mediated disorders. TCRdb recomputed calls from the 5' RACE reads with MiXCR, one row per CDR3 protein. Altogether roughly 56,000 distinct CDR3 sequences are present, 10% to 12% being singletons, with the ten largest covering 1.5% to 2%. What was sequenced was PBMCs. These receptor sequences come from a man between 60 and 75 years old in good health.

Ten or more counts support this clonotype. This chain's CDR3 is CASSLDLGPMNTEAFF. In nucleotides, the CDR3 is TGTGCCAGCAGCTTAGATCTCGGTCCTATGAACACTGAAGCTTTCTTT. The rearrangement links TRBV7-9 to TRBJ1-1; D unresolved. The CDR3 runs 16 residues. Germline CDR1 reads SEHNR; CDR2 reads FQNEAQ (reference sequence). Trimming left V 1 base short and J 0 bases short, with 12 bases between. Drawing the rest from reference TRBV7-9 and TRBJ1-1, the complete variable domain is DTGVSQNPRHKITKRGQNVTFRCDPISEHNRLYWYRQTLGQGPEFLTYFQNEAQLEKSRLLSDRFSAERPKGSFSTLEIQRTEQGDSAMYLCASSLDLGPMNTEAFFGQGTRLTVV.

The sample holds many counts of this clonotype. The chain joins TRBV27 to TRBJ1-5; no clear D. This CDR3 spans 15 amino acids. Trimming left V 2 bases short and J 1 base short, with 9 bases between. From germline, CDR1 is MNHEY and CDR2 SMNVEV (reference sequence). CDR3 region: CASSLRPASNQPQHF. CDR3 DNA: TGTGCCAGCAGTTTACGGCCCGCCAGCAATCAGCCCCAGCATTTT.

This clonotype was seen ten or more times. The CDR3 nucleotides are TGTGCCAGCAGCCCGGAGGTGGGACAGGGGTTAGGTTCTGGCTACACCTTC. It translates to CASSPEVGQGLGSGYTF. This chain links TRBV12-3 or TRBV12-4 with TRBJ1-2; 10 bases align to TRBD1. This CDR3 contains 17 residues. After removal of 6 bases from V and 7 bases from J, the junction contained 17 bases not matched to a gene.

This clonotype was observed at least ten times. The chain uses TRBV12-3 or TRBV12-4 and TRBJ1-1; maybe TRBD1 (5 bases). Trimming left V 1 base short and J 7 bases short, with 13 bases between. This CDR3 is 14 amino acids long. In nucleotides, the CDR3 is TGTGCCAGCAGTTTAGTCCCAGGGAGGGGTGAAGCTTTCTTT. Translating gives CASSLVPGRGEAFF.

This clonotype occurred many times. This sequence joins TRBV3-1 and TRBJ2-1; D call uncertain. This CDR3 contains 15 residues. The germline gives CDR1 LGHDT, CDR2 YNNKEL (reference sequence). Deletions cut 3 bases from V and 6 bases from J, with 15 bases between. The CDR3 region has the DNA TGTGCCAGCAGCCACACCTGGACGGTCCTCAATGAGCAGTTCTTC. Translation gives CASSHTWTVLNEQFF.

At least ten counts were recorded for this clonotype. V gene TRBV20-1 combines with J gene TRBJ2-2; maybe TRBD2 (5 bases). V was shortened by 0 bases and J by 5 bases, with 7 bases between the two germline ends. The germline V gene has CDR1 DFQATT and CDR2 SNEGSKA (reference sequence). The CDR3 covers 13 residues. The CDR3 protein is CSARERVTGELFF. The CDR3 region has the DNA TGCAGTGCTAGAGAGAGGGTGACCGGGGAGCTGTTTTTT.

This clonotype was observed at least ten times. The rearrangement links TRBV7-2 to TRBJ2-7, with D unclear. The CDR3 loop spans 14 amino acids. Germline V CDR1 and CDR2: SGHTA, FQGNSA. V lost 5 bases, J lost 3 bases, and 14 bases lay in between. The CDR3 spells CASSDFEQHYEQYF. The CDR3 coding sequence is TGTGCCAGCAGCGATTTCGAACAGCACTACGAGCAGTACTTC.

The table lists this clonotype with many counts. CDR3 in amino acids: CASSLVEGMGTEAFF. CDR3 coding DNA: TGTGCCAGCAGCTTAGTGGAGGGGATGGGCACTGAAGCTTTCTTT. This chain connects TRBV7-2 to TRBJ1-1; a possible D gene is TRBD1 (5 bases). Per germline, CDR1 SGHTA and CDR2 FQGNSA. V lost 1 base to trimming and J lost 4 bases, with 13 bases between them. CDR3 length: 15 residues.

This clonotype was seen at least ten times. The rearrangement uses TRBV3-2 and TRBJ1-4. TRBV3-2 counts as a pseudogene. The CDR3 is 14 amino acids. CDR3: CASSLEGANEKLFF. CDR3 bases: TGTGCCAGCAGCCTAGAGGGAGCTAATGAAAAACTGTTTTTT.

In its sample, this clonotype was seen many times. The J gene is TRBJ2-7, the V gene TRBV7-2; the D gene is possibly TRBD2 (5 bases). The CDR3 consists of 15 residues. V was pared by 2 bases and J by 1 base, with 12 bases between. CDR1 is SGHTA, CDR2 FQGNSA, per germline. CDR3 nucleotides: TGTGCCAGCAGCTTAAGGTGGGAGCTTTCCTACGAGCAGTACTTC. Residues: CASSLRWELSYEQYF. Complete variable domain (other parts from reference TRBV7-2 and TRBJ2-7): GAGVSQSPSNKVTEKGKDVELRCDPISGHTALYWYRQSLGQGLEFLIYFQGNSAPDKSGLPSDRFSAERTGGSVSTLTIQRTQQEDSAVYLCASSLRWELSYEQYFGPGTRLTVT.

The chain links TRBV20-1 to TRBJ2-7, with TRBD1 identical over 10 bases. CDR1 and CDR2 (germline): DFQATT, SNEGSKA (reference sequence). The CDR3 has 14 amino acids. As DNA, the CDR3 is TGCAGCTCTTATGACAGGGGGCAGGCCTACGAGCAGTACTTC. Its translation is CSSYDRGQAYEQYF.

The gene calls are TRBV20-1 and TRBJ1-1; perhaps TRBD1 as D (5 bases). The CDR3 runs to 16 residues. V was clipped by 3 bases and J by 6 bases, with 23 bases between them. Looked up from germline, CDR1 is DFQATT and CDR2 is SNEGSKA (reference sequence). The CDR3, as DNA: TGCAGTGCTAGGTTACTCCCCTGGACTCTAGGGGCTGAAGCTTTCTTT. This encodes CSARLLPWTLGAEAFF.

There are many counts of this clonotype. The chain links TRBV20-1 to TRBJ1-1; D is uncertain. Germline V CDR1 and CDR2: DFQATT, SNEGSKA (reference sequence). V was pared by 3 bases and J by 0 bases, with 8 bases between. The CDR3 runs 13 residues. The CDR3 spells CSARGGMNTEAFF. The CDR3 DNA is TGCAGTGCTAGGGGAGGGATGAACACTGAAGCTTTCTTT.

This clonotype has a count of ten or more. V and J are TRBV3-1 and TRBJ1-6; D not certain. V lost 4 bases, J lost 6 bases, and 10 bases lay in between. Per the germline V gene, CDR1 is LGHDT and CDR2 is YNNKEL (reference sequence). The CDR3 consists of 14 residues. The CDR3 DNA follows: TGTGCCAGCAGCCTCCCGGCGAGTAATTCACCCCTCCACTTT. It yields the protein CASSLPASNSPLHF. The whole variable domain, remainder taken from reference TRBV3-1 and TRBJ1-6, is DTAVSQTPKYLVTQMGNDKSIKCEQNLGHDTMYWYKQDSKKFLKIMFSYNNKELIINETVPNRFSPKSPDKAHLNLHINSLELGDSAVYFCASSLPASNSPLHFGNGTRLTVT.

This clonotype has at least ten counts. V is TRBV7-2 and J is TRBJ1-6, with 8 bases identical to TRBD1. V lost 6 bases to trimming and J lost 9 bases; unmatched junction nucleotides: 7. The CDR3 has 14 amino acids. Germline V lookup: CDR1 SGHTA, CDR2 FQGNSA. CDR3 in DNA: TGTGCCAGCAGGTCCGGACAGGGTGGTTCACCCCTCCACTTT. Its protein is CASRSGQGGSPLHF.

This clonotype has at least ten counts. J is TRBJ1-1 and V is TRBV7-9; maybe TRBD1 (5 bases). The CDR3 totals 14 residues. Germline CDR1 and CDR2: SEHNR and FQNEAQ (reference sequence). The V end lost 5 bases, the J end lost 8 bases, and 18 bases lay between the germline ends. The CDR3 here is CASSRREGLSEAFF. DNA for the CDR3: TGTGCCAGCAGCCGTCGTGAGGGGTTGAGCGAAGCTTTCTTT.

This clonotype came up many times. J is TRBJ2-1 and V is TRBV18, with 12 bases identical to TRBD2. The CDR3 loop spans 15 amino acids. The germline V gene has CDR1 KGHSH and CDR2 LQKENI. V gave up 4 bases and J gave up 7 bases; unmatched junction bases: 5. The CDR3 region has the DNA TGTGCCAGCTCACGCACTAGCGGGGGGCTTAATGAGCAGTTCTTC. Amino acid sequence: CASSRTSGGLNEQFF.